This T cell receptor (beta chain) was recovered during a study of T cells after posttransplantation cyclophosphamide. Study-level points and caveats: Donor CD8+ memory clones often dominated recipient blood repertoires at later times.

Profiling relied on immunoSEQ multiplex PCR, and the TCRdb table lists in-frame clones only, not all of them. The specimen has fewer than 40,000 clones, none found just once. This clone showed up many times. What it recognizes is unknown. Input material: PBMCs. This clonotype was obtained from a woman in her twenties or thirties in good health and a related stem cell transplant donor.

Here the CDR3 reads CASSLSAGELFF. As DNA, the CDR3 is TGTGCCAGCAGCTTGTCTGCCGGGGAGCTGTTTTTT. The rearrangement uses TRBV5-6 and TRBJ2-2; the D is unclear. Germline V gene lookup returns CDR1 SGHDT and CDR2 YYEEEE. Deletions cut 1 base from V and 6 bases from J, with 4 bases between. This CDR3 contains 12 residues.